The rows below give T cell receptor beta chains drawn from one sample of a study of control samples from healthy donors and cancer patients. The repertoire was sequenced with immunoSEQ multiplex PCR; TCRdb's copy has only in-frame clones and lacks some. The table includes about 140,000 clones, 70% to 90% detected once. The sequencing sample was made of blood. All receptors come from a man between 18 and 35 years old in good health. CDR3s include the opening cysteine and the closing phenylalanine or tryptophan. A D gene is named only where the DNA matches it firmly. Only some rows state a clone size, as once, few, many or a class for expanded clones.

d_gene,abundance,v_gene,j_gene,CDR3nt,CDR3aa
TRBD2,-,TRBV4-3,TRBJ2-3,TGCGCCAGCAGCCCAGCGGGGGGGCGCGTAGATACGCAGTATTTT,CASSPAGGRVDTQYF
TRBD1,-,TRBV6-2/TRBV6-3,TRBJ1-4,TGTGCCAGCAGCTCTCCACCGGGACAGCTTAATGAAAAACTGTTTTTT,CASSSPPGQLNEKLFF
TRBD1,-,TRBV27,TRBJ2-7,TGTGCCAGCAGTACTCCCGGGACAGGGGCGTCCGAGCAGTACTTC,CASSTPGTGASEQYF
-,-,TRBV10-3,TRBJ1-2,TGTGCCATCAGTGATGGTGGCACCTATGGCTACACCTTC,CAISDGGTYGYTF
TRBD2,few,TRBV11-3,TRBJ2-1,TGTGCCAGCAGCTTGACTAGCGGGGGGTACAATGAGCAGTTCTTC,CASSLTSGGYNEQFF
-,-,TRBV9,TRBJ2-5,TGTGCCAGCAGCGTAGTACCAACAGGGTTGGAGACCCAGTACTTC,CASSVVPTGLETQYF
-,-,TRBV3-1/TRBV3-2,TRBJ2-2,TGTGCCAGCAGCCAAGAGGGCAGGGGACGTTCCGGGGAGCTGTTTTTT,CASSQEGRGRSGELFF
TRBD1,-,TRBV6-5,TRBJ2-7,TGTGCCAGCAGTTACTCAGGGGGCCTGCGCGAGCAGTACTTC,CASSYSGGLREQYF
-,-,TRBV30,TRBJ1-1,TGTGCCTCGGCCCAGAACACTGAAGCTTTCTTT,CASAQNTEAFF
TRBD1,-,TRBV11-2,TRBJ2-7,TGTGCCAGCAGCAACCTCAGGGGGCGGACCTACGAGCAGTACTTC,CASSNLRGRTYEQYF
-,few,TRBV6-6,TRBJ2-2,TGTGCCAGCAGTTACTCTTTTTCGGGGACCGGGGAGCTGTTTTTT,CASSYSFSGTGELFF
-,-,TRBV1,TRBJ2-3,TGCACCAGCAGCCAAGATCCAAGGGACGATCACACAGATACGCAGTATTTT,CTSSQDPRDDHTDTQYF